What follows are 11 T cell receptor beta chains derived from one specimen sequenced in a study of monozygotic twins with inflammatory bowel disease. Reprocessing the 5' RACE reads, TCRdb reports a single entry for every CDR3 protein and omits DNA. Recorded for this sample: about 160,000 distinct CDR3 sequences. The sample was blood. The receptor set was obtained from a human donor with ulcerative colitis or Crohn's disease, or a healthy co-twin of an affected twin (not recorded which).

This sequence joins TRBV3-1 and TRBJ1-1; the D gene TCRdb calls, TRBD1, cannot be checked with no DNA. This CDR3 has 14 residues. Germline V gene lookup returns CDR1 LGHDT and CDR2 YNNKEL (reference sequence). The CDR3 region is CASSRQGKNTEAFF. The whole variable domain, remainder taken from reference TRBV3-1 and TRBJ1-1, is DTAVSQTPKYLVTQMGNDKSIKCEQNLGHDTMYWYKQDSKKFLKIMFSYNNKELIINETVPNRFSPKSPDKAHLNLHINSLELGDSAVYFCASSRQGKNTEAFFGQGTRLTVV.

The chain has TRBV20-1 and TRBJ2-1. Looked up from germline, CDR1 is DFQATT and CDR2 is SNEGSKA (reference sequence). The CDR3 has 16 residues. CDR3 region: CSARGPSGRTFNEQFF.

This sequence joins TRBV28 and TRBJ1-5; as DNA is missing, the TRBD1 call by TCRdb cannot be tested. Germline CDR1 is MDHEN and CDR2 is SYDVKM. CDR3 length equals 16 residues. The CDR3: CASRRAGTGTNQPQHF.

This chain joins TRBV14 and TRBJ1-6. The CDR3 has 12 residues. Germline loops: CDR1 SGHDN, CDR2 FVKESK. The CDR3 protein is CASSLNNSPLHF.

The J gene is TRBJ2-3, the V gene TRBV4-1; TCRdb gives TRBD2 as the D gene, but with no DNA this cannot be confirmed. The CDR3 is 12 amino acids. Looked up from germline, CDR1 is MGHRA and CDR2 is YSYEKL. The CDR3 is CASSQDRGSQYF.

J is TRBJ1-6 and V is TRBV5-1; TCRdb selects TRBD1, and the lack of DNA leaves this call unchecked. CDR1 is SGHRS and CDR2 is YFSETQ in the germline V gene. This CDR3 spans 14 amino acids. CDR3 sequence: CASSPRGGEGALHF.

V gene TRBV28 combines with J gene TRBJ1-5. The CDR3 runs 16 residues. Germline V lookup: CDR1 MDHEN, CDR2 SYDVKM. The CDR3 sequence is CASSFVRTYSNQPQHF.

CDR3 sequence reads: CASSLNRGYEQYF. The rearrangement joins TRBV7-7 to TRBJ2-7; TCRdb indicates TRBD1, and absent DNA this call remains unverified. CDR1 is SSHAT and CDR2 is FNYEAQ in the germline V gene (reference sequence). The CDR3 covers 13 residues.

The V call is TRBV20-1, the J call TRBJ2-1. Looked up from germline, CDR1 is DFQATT and CDR2 is SNEGSKA (reference sequence). The CDR3 consists of 11 residues. The CDR3 reads CSARGQPEQFF.

The chain uses TRBV5-4 and TRBJ1-2; as DNA is missing, the TRBD1 call by TCRdb cannot be tested. Germline assignment: CDR1 SGHNT and CDR2 YYREEE (reference sequence). This CDR3 contains 15 residues. The chain's CDR3 is CASSPPGHRNYGYTF.

The chain links TRBV11-1 to TRBJ2-6; TCRdb's assignment of TRBD2 cannot be checked, as there is no DNA. CDR1 and CDR2 from the germline V gene are SGHAT and FQDESV (reference sequence). CDR3 length: 21 amino acids. CDR3: CASSLARVQPRGPSGANVLTF. The full variable domain, rest sourced from reference TRBV11-1 and TRBJ2-6, is EAEVAQSPRYKITEKSQAVAFWCDPISGHATLYWYRQILGQGPELLVQFQDESVVDDSQLPKDRFSAERLKGVDSTLKIQPAELGDSAMYLCASSLARVQPRGPSGANVLTFGAGSRLTVL.